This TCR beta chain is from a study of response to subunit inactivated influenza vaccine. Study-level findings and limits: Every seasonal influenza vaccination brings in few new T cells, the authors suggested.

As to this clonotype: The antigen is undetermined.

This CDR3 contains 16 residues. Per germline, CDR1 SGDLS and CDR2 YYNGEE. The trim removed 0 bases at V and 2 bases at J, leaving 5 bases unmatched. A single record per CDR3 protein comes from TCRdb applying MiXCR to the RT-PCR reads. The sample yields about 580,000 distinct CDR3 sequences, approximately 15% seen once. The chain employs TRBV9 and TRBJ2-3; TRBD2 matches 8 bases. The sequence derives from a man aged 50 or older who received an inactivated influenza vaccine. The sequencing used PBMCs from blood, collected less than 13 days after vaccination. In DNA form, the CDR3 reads TGTGCCAGCAGCGTAGGAACTAGCGGATTCACAGATACGCAGTATTTT. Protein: CASSVGTSGFTDTQYF. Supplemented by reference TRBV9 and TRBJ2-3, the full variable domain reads DSGVTQTPKHLITATGQRVTLRCSPRSGDLSVYWYQQSLDQGLQFLIQYYNGEERAKGNILERFSAQQFPDLHSELNLSSLELGDSALYFCASSVGTSGFTDTQYFGPGTRLTVL.